This T cell receptor beta chain was identified in a study of T cells in localized non-small cell lung cancer. General study points: A median of roughly 55 of the top 100 tumor clones appeared in adjacent lung, which was paired and uninvolved.

Clones were read by immunoSEQ multiplex PCR, and TCRdb kept only the in-frame ones, dropping some. Here the sample spans 50,000 to 60,000 clones, approximately 86% being singletons. The germline gives CDR1 SGHRS, CDR2 YFSETQ. Trimming stripped 3 bases from V and 1 base from J, with 10 bases between. There are 15 residues in the CDR3. Of note for this clone: No antigen is known for it.

This clonotype was obtained from a female donor with stage II lung adenocarcinoma. The sample consisted of PBMCs, taken before any cancer treatment. This chain uses TRBV5-1 with TRBJ2-2; D not resolved. CDR3 sequence: CASSWDQLNTGELFF. The CDR3 DNA sequence: TGCGCCAGCAGCTGGGATCAATTGAACACCGGGGAGCTGTTTTTT. The variable domain in full, with the rest retrieved from reference TRBV5-1 and TRBJ2-2, is KAGVTQTPRYLIKTRGQQVTLSCSPISGHRSVSWYQQTPGQGLQFLFEYFSETQRNKGNFPGRFSGRQFSNSRSEMNVSTLELGDSALYLCASSWDQLNTGELFFGEGSRLTVL.